The 8 T cell receptor beta chains below were found in one sample sequenced in a study of T cells in Graves' hyperthyroidism and ophthalmopathy. TCR beta CDR3 regions were amplified from RNA. When the TCR CDR3 underwent first-round RT-PCR, the HTBI primer set was used. TCRdb re-called the multiplex PCR reads with MiXCR, one entry per CDR3 protein. The sample lists about 710,000 distinct CDR3 sequences; about 17% were seen once. The sample was blood. Receptors were obtained from a man aged 18 to 35 with Graves' hyperthyroidism.

This clonotype was observed at least ten times. The rearrangement links TRBV6-1 to TRBJ2-1; 10 bases fit TRBD2. CDR1 MNHNS and CDR2 SASEGT come from the germline V gene. The CDR3 extends over 15 amino acids. V lost 6 bases, J lost 4 bases, and 6 bases stayed unmatched. The DNA for the CDR3 is TGTGCCAGCAGAGAGCGGGAGGGCTCTTACAATGAGCAGTTCTTC. Encoded protein: CASREREGSYNEQFF.

Only a few counts were recorded for this clonotype. CDR3 protein: CASSQSTPGFENIQYF. CDR3 nucleotide sequence: TGTGCCAGCAGCCAATCTACGCCAGGCTTTGAAAACATTCAGTACTTC. The chain employs TRBV3-1 and TRBJ2-4, with D hard to call. The CDR3 consists of 16 residues. V lost 2 bases to trimming and J lost 5 bases, with 16 bases between them. Germline CDR1 and CDR2: LGHDT and YNNKEL (reference sequence).

This clonotype has a handful of counts. The chain combines TRBV24-1 with TRBJ2-7; 9 bases fit TRBD1. This CDR3 has 16 amino acids. From germline, CDR1 is KGHDR and CDR2 SFDVKD. V shed 7 bases and J 1 base; nucleotides not matched to a gene: 10. For the CDR3, the DNA is TGTGCCACCAGCCGACGTACAGGGGGCGCTTCCTACGAGCAGTACTTC. It codes for CATSRRTGGASYEQYF.

This clonotype was seen a few times. V is TRBV19 and J is TRBJ2-6; 7 bases map to TRBD1. The length of the CDR3 is 15 residues. Germline V gives CDR1 LNHDA, CDR2 SQIVND (reference sequence). The junction had 5 bases not matched to a gene; V was cut back by 5 bases and J by 4 bases. The CDR3 here is CASSYRGNGANVLTF. The CDR3 coding sequence is TGTGCCAGTAGTTACAGGGGTAACGGGGCCAACGTCCTGACTTTC.

In its sample, this clonotype was seen many times. The chain combines TRBV18 with TRBJ1-1; D remains unclear. The CDR3 loop spans 17 amino acids. Germline assignment: CDR1 KGHSH and CDR2 LQKENI. Deletions cut 3 bases from V and 0 bases from J, with 17 bases between. CDR3 nucleotide sequence: TGTGCCAGCTCACCGACCTCACCGGGTGGCTTGAACACTGAAGCTTTCTTT. It specifies CASSPTSPGGLNTEAFF.

This clonotype was counted at least ten times. CDR3 protein: CASSATAGGQPQHF. Written as DNA, the CDR3 is TGTGCCAGCAGTGCGACGGCTGGCGGTCAGCCCCAGCATTTT. The chain combines TRBV2 with TRBJ1-5; D unresolved. Deletions cut 4 bases from V and 6 bases from J, with 13 bases between. CDR3 length: 14 residues. Germline CDR1 is SNHLY and CDR2 is FYNNEI.

CDR3 region: CSVADRAVGYTF. The CDR3 bases are TGCAGCGTCGCTGACAGGGCGGTTGGCTACACCTTC. The V call is TRBV29-1, the J call TRBJ1-2, with 7 bases lining up with TRBD1. Per the germline V gene, CDR1 is SQVTM and CDR2 is ANQGSEA. The CDR3 runs to 12 residues. V lost 6 bases and J lost 7; bases outside the gene matches: 8.

There are a few counts of this clonotype. The chain links TRBV24-1 to TRBJ2-2, with TRBD1 matching over 9 bases. Germline V gene sequence: CDR1 KGHDR, CDR2 SFDVKD. This CDR3 is built from 15 residues. The J segment lost 3 bases and the V segment lost 5 bases, leaving 3 bases of the junction unmatched. CDR3: CATSVGTGYTGELFF. In DNA form, the CDR3 reads TGTGCCACCAGTGTCGGGACAGGGTACACCGGGGAGCTGTTTTTT.